This passage covers 21 T cell receptor beta chains from one sample sequenced in a study of blood T cell repertoires in COVID-19. Sequenced by immunoSEQ multiplex PCR; TCRdb stores in-frame clones only, minus some. The data contain roughly 280,000 clones, almost 90% of them singletons. Sequencing was performed on peripheral blood. These receptors were obtained from a woman aged 25 to 39 with COVID-19, enrolled during active disease.

The CDR3 DNA reads as TGCAGCGTTGAAGACGGGACTAGCGGGAGGGAATGGGCGACCGGGGAGCTGTTTTTT. Protein sequence: CSVEDGTSGREWATGELFF. The gene calls are TRBV29-1 and TRBJ2-2; TRBD2 matches at 16 bases. The germline gives CDR1 SQVTM, CDR2 ANQGSEA. This CDR3 comprises 19 residues. With V trimmed by 0 bases and J by 5 bases, 9 bases remained unmatched.

The rearrangement uses TRBV3-1 (or the pseudogene TRBV3-2) and TRBJ1-2, with 7 bases identical to TRBD1. CDR3 length: 13 residues. J lost 8 bases, V lost 4 bases, and 7 bases had no gene match. Germline CDR1 and CDR2: LGHDT and YNNKEL (reference sequence). CDR3 DNA sequence: TGTGCCAGCAGCCCCAACAGGGGTGGCGGCTACACCTTC. Residues: CASSPNRGGGYTF.

V and J are TRBV9 and TRBJ2-7, with D possibly TRBD1 on 6 matching bases. Germline values: CDR1 SGDLS, CDR2 YYNGEE. This CDR3 contains 16 residues. V was cut by 4 bases and J by 7 bases, with 24 bases left in between. The CDR3 loop reads CASSMTGGDTRVEQYF. CDR3 nucleotides: TGTGCCAGCAGCATGACTGGGGGCGATACCCGTGTTGAGCAGTACTTC.

The rearrangement joins TRBV9 to TRBJ2-1; 10 nucleotides match TRBD1. Germline trimming cut 2 bases from V and 4 bases from J; bases unmatched to any gene: 3. The germline CDR1 and CDR2 sequences are SGDLS and YYNGEE. This CDR3 has 15 amino acids. The CDR3 DNA reads as TGTGCCAGCAGCGTCGCGGGACAGGGGTACAATGAGCAGTTCTTC. It is translated as CASSVAGQGYNEQFF.

The V gene is TRBV6-6, the J gene TRBJ2-7; TRBD1 is a possible D gene (6 bases). Trimming took 6 bases from V and 3 from J, leaving 6 bases between them. CDR1 and CDR2 (germline): MNHNY, SVGAGI (reference sequence). There are 11 residues in the CDR3. CDR3 in amino acids: CASRGGYEQYF. CDR3 DNA: TGTGCCAGCAGAGGGGGCTACGAGCAGTACTTC.

The chain carries TRBV5-1 and TRBJ2-5; the D is unclear. Trimming removed 2 bases at V and 5 bases at J, with 7 bases between. CDR3 length: 12 amino acids. Germline CDR1 SGHRS, CDR2 YFSETQ. In DNA, the CDR3 is TGCGCCAGCAGCTTAAATCGGGAGACCCAGTACTTC. Translation: CASSLNRETQYF.

The J gene is TRBJ2-3, the V gene TRBV19; tentatively, D is TRBD1 (7 bases). The V end lost 7 bases, the J end lost 6 bases, and 20 bases lay between the germline ends. The CDR3 contains 15 residues. The V gene's germline CDR1 is LNHDA and CDR2 SQIVND (reference sequence). Here the CDR3 reads CASNDRRAGQDTQYF. CDR3 in DNA: TGTGCCAGTAACGATAGACGGGCGGGACAGGATACGCAGTATTTT.

This clone has just a few counts. The chain is built from TRBV27 and TRBJ1-2; unclear D gene. This CDR3 spans 13 amino acids. The germline V gene encodes CDR1 MNHEY and CDR2 SMNVEV (reference sequence). With 4 bases removed from V and 6 bases from J, the gap between germline ends came to 12 bases. CDR3 residues: CASSWAGGHGYTF. The CDR3 bases are TGTGCCAGCAGTTGGGCAGGTGGCCATGGCTACACCTTC.

As DNA, the CDR3 is TGTGTTTCCGGGGGGTATAACACCGGGGAGCTGTTTTTT. Translation gives CVSGGYNTGELFF. This chain uses TRBV6-5 with TRBJ2-2, with 7 bases aligning to TRBD2. The CDR3 length is 13 residues. Germline V gene sequence: CDR1 MNHEY, CDR2 SVGAGI.

This clone was seen a few times. The chain recombines TRBV19 with TRBJ2-7; possible D gene TRBD2, 7 bases. The CDR3 has 14 amino acids. V shed 6 bases and J shed 2 bases, with 14 bases lying between them. Germline V gene sequence: CDR1 LNHDA, CDR2 SQIVND (reference sequence). CDR3 nucleotide sequence: TGTGCCAGTAGCCTCGCGGGGGCGCCCTACGAGCAGTACTTC. As protein: CASSLAGAPYEQYF.

In the case of this clone: Other DNA variants within this sample encode the same CDR3. The CDR3 protein is CASSVGPYNEQFF. The CDR3 DNA is TGTGCCAGCAGCGTAGGGCCGTACAATGAGCAGTTCTTC. The chain is built from TRBV9 and TRBJ2-1; no definite D call. The CDR3 is 13 residues long. Germline CDR1 reads SGDLS; CDR2 reads YYNGEE. Trimming shortened V by 0 bases and J by 4 bases, and 5 bases separated the two germline ends. Looking up the rest from reference TRBV9 and TRBJ2-1 gives the full variable domain: DSGVTQTPKHLITATGQRVTLRCSPRSGDLSVYWYQQSLDQGLQFLIQYYNGEERAKGNILERFSAQQFPDLHSELNLSSLELGDSALYFCASSVGPYNEQFFGPGTRLTVL.

The rearrangement links TRBV5-1 to TRBJ1-1, with 9 positions matching TRBD1. The V segment lost 4 bases and the J segment 2 bases; nucleotides outside the gene matches: 9. Germline V gene lookup returns CDR1 SGHRS and CDR2 YFSETQ. The CDR3 runs 16 residues. The CDR3 nucleotides read TGCGCCAGCAGCGCCGGGACAGGGCCGATTAACACTGAAGCTTTCTTT. This encodes CASSAGTGPINTEAFF.

The chain recombines TRBV6-5 with TRBJ2-7; 10 positions agree with TRBD2. Germline V gene sequence: CDR1 MNHEY, CDR2 SVGAGI. Germline trimming cut 9 bases from V and 0 bases from J; bases unmatched to any gene: 2. The CDR3 extends over 13 amino acids. The CDR3 here is CASASGSSYEQYF. DNA of the CDR3: TGTGCCAGTGCTAGCGGGAGCTCCTACGAGCAGTACTTC.

The J gene is TRBJ1-6, the V gene TRBV7-8; a weak D match, TRBD1 (6 bases). CDR3 size: 13 residues. The germline V gene has CDR1 SGHVS and CDR2 FQNEAQ. Trimming took 5 bases from V and 10 from J, leaving 12 bases between them. CDR3 protein: CASSLSGESPLHF. CDR3 coding DNA: TGTGCCAGCAGCCTCTCAGGGGAATCACCCCTCCACTTT.

A few counts support this clone. The chain uses TRBV6-1 and TRBJ1-5; no reliable D call. This CDR3 is 15 amino acids long. Germline-derived CDR1 and CDR2 are MNHNS and SASEGT. Trimming cost V 0 bases and J 2 bases, with 8 bases left between them. The CDR3 DNA reads TGTGCCAGCAGTGAAGCGGTCGGTCGCAATCAGCCCCAGCATTTT. Its translation: CASSEAVGRNQPQHF.

The V call is TRBV5-1, the J call TRBJ2-5, with D maybe TRBD2 (5 bases). The V end was cut by 4 bases, the J end by 5 bases, with 18 bases between. CDR3 length: 15 residues. Germline assignment: CDR1 SGHRS and CDR2 YFSETQ. CDR3 sequence reads: CASSPYVGSGETQYF. CDR3 nucleotides: TGCGCCAGCAGCCCTTACGTAGGGAGCGGCGAGACCCAGTACTTC.

The chain employs TRBV4-1 and TRBJ2-2; 9 bases agree with TRBD1. Per the germline V gene, CDR1 is MGHRA and CDR2 is YSYEKL. The CDR3 sequence is 18 residues long. V lost 4 bases and J lost 3; bases outside the gene matches: 12. The CDR3 DNA reads TGCGCCAGCAGCCCGGGACAGGGTTCGGGAGAGTACACCGGGGAGCTGTTTTTT. Its protein is CASSPGQGSGEYTGELFF.

This clone was seen more than once but under ten times. The chain combines TRBV6-6 with TRBJ1-5; 10 bases are shared with TRBD1. V gave up 5 bases and J gave up 4 bases; unmatched junction bases: 11. Germline CDR1 MNHNY, CDR2 SVGAGI (reference sequence). This CDR3 is built from 17 residues. The CDR3, as DNA: TGTGCCAGCAGTCCCGAGGGGACAGGGGTGGGAAATCAGCCCCAGCATTTT. Amino acid sequence: CASSPEGTGVGNQPQHF.

The count of this clone is one. This chain joins TRBV20-1 and TRBJ1-5; D might be TRBD1 (5 bases). CDR1 is DFQATT, CDR2 SNEGSKA, per germline (reference sequence). The CDR3 consists of 13 residues. Trimming cost V 3 bases and J 3 bases, with 9 bases left between them. The DNA for the CDR3 is TGCAGTGCTAGTCAAGGGGTCAATCAGCCCCAGCATTTT. Amino acid sequence: CSASQGVNQPQHF.

This chain connects TRBV29-1 to TRBJ2-1; weak D call: TRBD2 (6 bases). CDR1 and CDR2 from the germline V gene are SQVTM and ANQGSEA. V shed 3 bases and J shed 4 bases, with 13 bases lying between them. CDR3 size: 14 residues. CDR3 DNA sequence: TGCAGCGTTGACGTTGCGGGGATATACAATGAGCAGTTCTTC. Translation: CSVDVAGIYNEQFF.

This clone was observed a single time. This chain uses TRBV19 with TRBJ2-1, with 11 bases that match TRBD2. CDR3 size: 15 residues. J gave up 3 bases and V 5 bases, and 3 bases lay outside the gene matches. Germline loops: CDR1 LNHDA, CDR2 SQIVND (reference sequence). The CDR3 DNA sequence: TGTGCCAGTAGTGTACTAGCGGGAGACTACAATGAGCAGTTCTTC. Translation gives CASSVLAGDYNEQFF.